The 14 T cell receptor beta chains listed next were all sequenced from one sample in a study of neurological immune-mediated disorders. TCRdb reprocessed the 5' RACE reads with MiXCR, giving one entry per CDR3 protein. The sample gives roughly 56,000 distinct CDR3 sequences, roughly 11% of which show up once; approximately 1.8% is in the top ten. The sample comprised PBMCs. These receptor sequences come from a man in his fifties or sixties in good health.

At least ten counts were recorded for this clonotype. As DNA, the CDR3 is TGTGCCAGCAGCTTGGCCGGACAGGGAAAAAGAGAGACCCAGTACTTC. Translating it yields CASSLAGQGKRETQYF. The V call is TRBV7-2, the J call TRBJ2-5; 8 bases match TRBD1. This CDR3 comprises 16 residues. CDR1 SGHTA and CDR2 FQGNSA come from the germline V gene. J gave up 4 bases and V 3 bases, and 10 bases lay outside the gene matches. The full variable domain, in which reference TRBV7-2 and TRBJ2-5 provide the parts outside the CDR3, is GAGVSQSPSNKVTEKGKDVELRCDPISGHTALYWYRQSLGQGLEFLIYFQGNSAPDKSGLPSDRFSAERTGGSVSTLTIQRTQQEDSAVYLCASSLAGQGKRETQYFGPGTRLLVL.

This clonotype was counted at least ten times. The rearrangement uses TRBV15 and TRBJ2-1, with a tentative D call TRBD1 (6 bases). Trimming pared 5 bases from V and 3 bases from J, leaving 11 bases between. This CDR3 contains 14 residues. The germline V gene encodes CDR1 LNHNV and CDR2 YYDKDF (reference sequence). CDR3 in DNA: TGTGCCACCAGCGAACAGGGATACTACAATGAGCAGTTCTTC. It is translated as CATSEQGYYNEQFF.

The sample holds many counts of this clonotype. The V and J genes are TRBV4-3 and TRBJ2-3; TRBD2 agrees at 9 bases. Losses at the gene ends were 1 base for V and 5 bases for J; bases not matched to a gene: 13. CDR1 LGHNA and CDR2 YSLEER come from the germline V gene. The CDR3 covers 18 residues. The CDR3 sequence: CASSQAYPAGGPRDTQYF. CDR3 nucleotides: TGCGCCAGCAGCCAAGCTTATCCGGCGGGGGGGCCCAGAGATACGCAGTATTTT.

This clonotype was seen only a few times. The chain recombines TRBV7-2 with TRBJ1-6; D call uncertain. The V and J ends lost 3 bases and 4 bases respectively, with 16 bases between them. This CDR3 is 17 amino acids long. CDR1 is SGHTA and CDR2 is FQGNSA in the germline V gene. In nucleotides, the CDR3 is TGTGCCAGCAGCTTGAATCGTCCGAGGCAGTATAATTCACCCCTCCACTTT. It translates to CASSLNRPRQYNSPLHF.

This clonotype has ten or more counts. The chain carries TRBV7-9 and TRBJ2-7; D not certain. CDR1 and CDR2 from the germline V gene are SEHNR and FQNEAQ (reference sequence). Trimming shortened V by 0 bases and J by 2 bases, and 8 bases separated the two germline ends. This CDR3 spans 14 amino acids. CDR3 in amino acids: CASSLADGTYEQYF. Written as DNA, the CDR3 is TGTGCCAGCAGCTTAGCGGACGGAACCTACGAGCAGTACTTC.

This clonotype has ten or more counts. The chain couples TRBV20-1 to TRBJ2-5, with 8 bases lining up with TRBD2. Germline CDR1 reads DFQATT; CDR2 reads SNEGSKA (reference sequence). The CDR3 has 14 amino acids. Losses at the gene ends were 7 bases for V and 2 bases for J; bases not matched to a gene: 9. CDR3 in DNA: TGCAGTGGCCCAGCGGGGGTACTTCAAGAGACCCAGTACTTC. This encodes CSGPAGVLQETQYF.

This clonotype was observed at least ten times. The rearrangement links TRBV20-1 to TRBJ1-1; 9 bases are a match to TRBD1. Germline CDR1 and CDR2: DFQATT and SNEGSKA (reference sequence). The CDR3 is made up of 14 amino acids. The junction had 8 bases not matched to a gene; V was cut back by 4 bases and J by 5 bases. The CDR3 is CSANRDRGGTEAFF. The CDR3 DNA is TGCAGTGCTAATCGAGACAGGGGGGGAACTGAAGCTTTCTTT.

This clonotype was observed at least ten times. This chain uses TRBV20-1 with TRBJ1-2; TRBD1 matches at 7 bases. Trimming at V came to 1 base and at J to 8 bases, leaving 4 bases not matched to a gene. This CDR3 contains 12 residues. The germline CDR1 and CDR2 sequences are DFQATT and SNEGSKA (reference sequence). CDR3 coding DNA: TGCAGTGCTAGAGGTCAGGGGGAGGGCTACACCTTC. Translation: CSARGQGEGYTF.

This clonotype was picked up many times. The V call is TRBV21-1, the J call TRBJ2-7; the table's TRBD1 call for D was not verified on the DNA. TRBV21-1 is flagged as a pseudogene. The CDR3 totals 14 residues. CDR3 sequence: CASTRGQGHYEQYF. The CDR3 region has the DNA TGTGCCAGCACCAGGGGACAGGGTCACTACGAGCAGTACTTC.

Ten or more counts support this clonotype. The chain has TRBV20-1 and TRBJ1-5, with a weak D call TRBD1 (5 bases). Deletions cut 1 base from V and 5 bases from J, with 9 bases between. CDR3 length: 13 residues. Per the germline V gene, CDR1 is DFQATT and CDR2 is SNEGSKA (reference sequence). This CDR3 is CSARVQDHQPQHF. The CDR3 nucleotides are TGCAGTGCTAGAGTACAGGATCATCAGCCCCAGCATTTT.

Only one count was recorded for this clonotype. Written as DNA, the CDR3 is TGTGCCAGCAGCTCCCGGGGGTCTTCAGTTTGTGAAAAACTGTTTTTT. Its translation is CASSSRGSSVCEKLFF. The gene calls are TRBV5-6 and TRBJ1-4, with D possibly TRBD1 on 5 matching bases. The CDR3 has 16 residues. The germline V gene encodes CDR1 SGHDT and CDR2 YYEEEE. V was trimmed by 3 bases and J by 7 bases, leaving 19 bases between them.

This clonotype appeared many times. The chain joins TRBV5-1 to TRBJ1-1; D possibly corresponds to TRBD1 (5 bases). CDR3 length: 14 amino acids. Per the germline V gene, CDR1 is SGHRS and CDR2 is YFSETQ. The V gene lost 1 base and the J gene lost 1 base, with 8 bases spanning the gap. DNA for the CDR3: TGCGCCAGCAGCTTGTTCACAGGGAACACTGAAGCTTTCTTT. It is translated as CASSLFTGNTEAFF.

This clonotype was counted many times. CDR3 sequence (DNA): TGCAGTGCTTCCGGGACGCCAAATAATTCACCCCTCCACTTT. This encodes CSASGTPNNSPLHF. The chain couples TRBV20-1 to TRBJ1-6, with D perhaps matching TRBD1 (5 bases). The germline CDR1 and CDR2 sequences are DFQATT and SNEGSKA (reference sequence). The ends were cut back, 5 bases at V and 5 bases at J, with 13 bases in the middle. This CDR3 spans 14 amino acids.

The chain links TRBV7-2 to TRBJ2-5; D is ambiguous. This CDR3 has 16 amino acids. The ends were cut back, 1 base at V and 5 bases at J, with 17 bases in the middle. Per the germline V gene, CDR1 is SGHTA and CDR2 is FQGNSA. The CDR3 DNA is TGTGCCAGCAGCTTAGGGGGTAGTTTGGGCGTGGAGACCCAGTACTTC. This encodes CASSLGGSLGVETQYF.